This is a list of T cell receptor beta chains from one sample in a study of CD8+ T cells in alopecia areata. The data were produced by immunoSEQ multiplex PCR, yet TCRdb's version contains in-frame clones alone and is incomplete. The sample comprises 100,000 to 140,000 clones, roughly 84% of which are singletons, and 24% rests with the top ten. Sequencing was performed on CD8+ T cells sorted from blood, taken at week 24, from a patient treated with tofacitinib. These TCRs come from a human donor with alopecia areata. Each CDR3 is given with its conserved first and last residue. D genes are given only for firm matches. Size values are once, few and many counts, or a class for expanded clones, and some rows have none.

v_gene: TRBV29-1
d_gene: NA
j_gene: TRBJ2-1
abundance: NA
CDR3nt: TGCAGCGTTGAAGGGCTTCGACTTGACAATGAGCAGTTCTTC
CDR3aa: CSVEGLRLDNEQFF

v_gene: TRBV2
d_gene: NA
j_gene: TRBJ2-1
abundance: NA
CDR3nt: TGTGCCAGCAGTGATATGCGGCCTAGCGCACACAATGAGCAGTTCTTC
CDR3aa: CASSDMRPSAHNEQFF

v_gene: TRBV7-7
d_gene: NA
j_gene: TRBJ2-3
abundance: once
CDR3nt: TGTGCTAGCAGCTACCGCGGGGGCCCCACAGATACGCAGTATTTT
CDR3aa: CASSYRGGPTDTQYF

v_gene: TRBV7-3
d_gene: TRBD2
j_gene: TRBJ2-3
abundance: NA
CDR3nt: TGTGCCAGCAGCTTAAAGGGAGGGTTTGATACGCAGTATTTT
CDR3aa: CASSLKGGFDTQYF

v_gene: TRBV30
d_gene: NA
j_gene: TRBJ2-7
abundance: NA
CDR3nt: TGTGCCTGGAGTGCTCAGGGCTACGAGCAGTACTTC
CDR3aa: CAWSAQGYEQYF

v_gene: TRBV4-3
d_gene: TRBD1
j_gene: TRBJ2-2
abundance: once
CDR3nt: TGCGCCAGCAGCCAGGACAGGATGACCGGGGAGCTGTTTTTT
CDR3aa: CASSQDRMTGELFF

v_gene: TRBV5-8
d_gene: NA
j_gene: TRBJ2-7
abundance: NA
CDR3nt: TGTGCCAGCAGCTTTGGTGGGAGCCTCTCCTACGAGCAGTACTTC
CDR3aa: CASSFGGSLSYEQYF

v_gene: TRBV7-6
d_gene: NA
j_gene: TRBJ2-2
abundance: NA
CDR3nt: TGTGCCAGCAGCTTAGAAGGCACCGGGGAGCTGTTTTTT
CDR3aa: CASSLEGTGELFF

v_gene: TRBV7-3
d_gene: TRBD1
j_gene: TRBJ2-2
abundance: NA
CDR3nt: TGTGCCAGCAGTTCTACAGGGGTGAAAGGGGAGCTGTTTTTT
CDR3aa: CASSSTGVKGELFF

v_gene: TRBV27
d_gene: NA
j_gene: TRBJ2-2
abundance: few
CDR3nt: TGTGCCAGCAGTTTTATAGCTAGCCGTACCGGGGAGCTGTTTTTT
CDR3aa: CASSFIASRTGELFF

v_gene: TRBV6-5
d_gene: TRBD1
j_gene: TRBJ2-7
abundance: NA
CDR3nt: TGTGCCAGCAGTTACTTGGGACAGGGCTACGAGCAGTACTTC
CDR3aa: CASSYLGQGYEQYF

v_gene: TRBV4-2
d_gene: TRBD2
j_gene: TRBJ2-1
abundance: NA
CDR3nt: TGTGCCAGCAGCCAAGAGGGCCTAGCGGGGGCCAGCAGTGACAATGAGCAGTTCTTC
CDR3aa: CASSQEGLAGASSDNEQFF

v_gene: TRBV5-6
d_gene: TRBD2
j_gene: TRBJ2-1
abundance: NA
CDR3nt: TGTGCCAGCAGCTTTAACCTTCTACTAGCGGGGAATTACAATGAGCAGTTCTTC
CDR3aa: CASSFNLLLAGNYNEQFF

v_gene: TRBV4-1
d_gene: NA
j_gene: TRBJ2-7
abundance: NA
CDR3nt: TGCGCCAGCAGCCAGGCTTACGGGGAGCAGTACTTC
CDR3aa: CASSQAYGEQYF

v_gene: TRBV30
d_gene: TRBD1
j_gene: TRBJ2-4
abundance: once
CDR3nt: TGTGCCTGGAGAGGACAGGTGATAGCCAAAAACATTCAGTACTTC
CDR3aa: CAWRGQVIAKNIQYF

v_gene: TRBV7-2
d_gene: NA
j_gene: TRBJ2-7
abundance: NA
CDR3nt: TGTGCCAGCAGCGACACCCCCGGACCCGAGCAGTACTTC
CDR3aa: CASSDTPGPEQYF

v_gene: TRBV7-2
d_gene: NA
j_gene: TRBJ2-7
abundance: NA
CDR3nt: TGTGCCAGCAGCTTGGGTCTTGGGGGGTACGAGCAGTACTTC
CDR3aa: CASSLGLGGYEQYF

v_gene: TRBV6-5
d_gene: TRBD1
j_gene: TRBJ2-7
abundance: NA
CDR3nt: TGTGCCAGCAGTTGGGACAGGGGGCTCTACGAGCAGTACTTC
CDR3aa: CASSWDRGLYEQYF

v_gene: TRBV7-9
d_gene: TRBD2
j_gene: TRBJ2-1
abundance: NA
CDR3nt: TGTGCCAGCAGCTCTCCGGGACTATACAATGAGCAGTTCTTC
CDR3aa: CASSSPGLYNEQFF

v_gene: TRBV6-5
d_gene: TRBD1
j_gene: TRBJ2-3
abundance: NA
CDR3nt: TGTGCCAGCAGTTATGGGTCAGGGACAGGAGAGTATTTT
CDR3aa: CASSYGSGTGEYF

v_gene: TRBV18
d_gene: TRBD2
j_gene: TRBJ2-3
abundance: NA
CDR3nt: TGTGCCAGCTCCTTCCCCCCAGCGGGGGGTGGCACAGATACGCAGTATTTT
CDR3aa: CASSFPPAGGGTDTQYF

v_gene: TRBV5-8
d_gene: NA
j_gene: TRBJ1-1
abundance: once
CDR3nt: TGTGCCAGCAGCTTGGCTTACCCTCCAGGGGCAAACACTGAAGCTTTCTTT
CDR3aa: CASSLAYPPGANTEAFF

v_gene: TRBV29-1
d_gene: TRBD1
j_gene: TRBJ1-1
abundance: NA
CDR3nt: TGCAGCGTTGCCCTGGACAGGGTGAACACTGAAGCTTTCTTT
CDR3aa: CSVALDRVNTEAFF

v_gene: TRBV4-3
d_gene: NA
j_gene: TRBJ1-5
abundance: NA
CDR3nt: TGCGCCAGCAGCCAAGACAGGGGCAGTAGTCAGCCCCAGCATTTT
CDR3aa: CASSQDRGSSQPQHF

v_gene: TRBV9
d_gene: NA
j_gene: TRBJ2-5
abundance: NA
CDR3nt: TGTGCCCGCAGCGGAGGGGACGGGGCGGGGGAGACCCAGTACTTC
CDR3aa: CARSGGDGAGETQYF

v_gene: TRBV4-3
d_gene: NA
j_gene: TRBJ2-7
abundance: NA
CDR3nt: TGCGCCAGCAGCCAAGGGGCCGGAGTTGCCTACGAGCAGTACTTC
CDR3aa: CASSQGAGVAYEQYF

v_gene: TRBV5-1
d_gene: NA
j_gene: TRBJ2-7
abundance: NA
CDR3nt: TGCGCCAGCAGCTTGAGTGGGGGATACGAGCAGTACTTC
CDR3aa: CASSLSGGYEQYF

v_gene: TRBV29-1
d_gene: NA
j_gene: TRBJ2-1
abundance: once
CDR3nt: TGCAGCGTTGCTGGGGCCGCCCTATACAATGAGCAGTTCTTC
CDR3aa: CSVAGAALYNEQFF

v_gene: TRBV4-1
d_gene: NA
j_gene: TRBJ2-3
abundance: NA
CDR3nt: TGCGCCAGCAGCCAAACAGGGATAACAGATACGCAGTATTTT
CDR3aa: CASSQTGITDTQYF

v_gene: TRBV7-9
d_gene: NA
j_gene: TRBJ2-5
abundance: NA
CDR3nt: TGTGCCAGCAGCCCCTTCGGGGGAGTTGGTGAGACCCAGTACTTC
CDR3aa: CASSPFGGVGETQYF

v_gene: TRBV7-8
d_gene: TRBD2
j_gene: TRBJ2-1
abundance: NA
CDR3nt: TGTGCCAGCAGTTTCCTCGGGACTAGCGGCAATGAGCAGTTCTTC
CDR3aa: CASSFLGTSGNEQFF